This T cell receptor (beta chain) appears in the sequencing data of a study of OX40 agonist ivuxolimab in advanced cancers. Regarding the study as a whole: There were also nonresponders showing low normalized T-cell clonal expansion. At doses 0.1 to 3.0 mg/kg, CD4+ and CD8+ clones expanded.

Of note for this clone: Antigen specificity is unknown.

Generated by immunoSEQ multiplex PCR, the TCRdb table keeps only in-frame clones and is missing some. The table has tens of thousands of clones, around 86% seen once. Germline V gene sequence: CDR1 SNHLY, CDR2 FYNNEI. The CDR3 runs to 13 residues. V lost 5 bases and J lost 6, with 11 bases in between. V is TRBV2 and J is TRBJ1-3; no clear D gene. This TCR was sampled from an adult with an advanced solid tumor such as melanoma, head and neck, liver or kidney cancer. Sequencing used CD4+ or CD8+ T cells sorted from blood, obtained in a trial of the OX40 agonist ivuxolimab. DNA of the CDR3: TGTGCCAGCAGTCAGACCCTGGTAAACACCATATATTTT. Residues: CASSQTLVNTIYF.